Listed below are T cell receptor beta chains from one sample, sequenced in a study of T-cell memory formation after mild COVID-19. TCRdb recomputed calls from the 5' RACE reads with MiXCR, one row per CDR3 protein. The sample lists approximately 190,000 distinct CDR3 sequences; 15% to 20% were seen once. The sample consisted of PBMCs or a T cell subset sorted from them (not recorded which). The source is an adult woman who had mild COVID-19 (a few samples of this study predate the infection). Cell type and time point are not known. The CDR3 runs from the conserved cysteine through the conserved F or W. A D gene is named only where the DNA matches it firmly. Size tells how often a clone was seen (once, few, many) or the class of an expanded clone, and some rows leave it out.

>TRBJ1-1|TRBV20-1|NA|NA
CSAKGPNTEAFF
TGCAGTGCTAAGGGACCGAACACTGAAGCTTTCTTT
>TRBJ1-1|TRBV7-2|NA|NA
CASSPVGVGRNTEAFF
TGTGCCAGCAGTCCTGTTGGGGTGGGACGTAACACTGAAGCTTTCTTT
>TRBJ1-4|TRBV20-1|NA|NA
CSAKFLHQVEEKLFF
TGCAGTGCTAAATTTCTTCACCAGGTCGAGGAAAAACTGTTTTTT
>TRBJ2-1|TRBV19|NA|few
CASSIMGPNEQFF
TGTGCCAGTAGTATTATGGGGCCTAATGAGCAGTTCTTC
>TRBJ2-1|TRBV24-1|TRBD2|NA
CATSGWSGGRDEQFF
TGTGCCACCAGTGGTTGGAGCGGGGGGCGTGATGAGCAGTTCTTC
>TRBJ1-6|TRBV5-1|TRBD1|NA
CASSHGQGYNSPLHF
TGCGCCAGCAGCCACGGACAGGGGTATAATTCACCCCTCCACTTT
>TRBJ1-1|TRBV7-9|NA|NA
CASSSGRAGWSTEAFF
TGTGCCAGCAGCTCGGGGCGGGCAGGGTGGAGCACTGAAGCTTTCTTT
>TRBJ2-1|TRBV4-1|TRBD2|NA
CASSQPTSATYNEQFF
TGCGCCAGCAGCCAACCCACTAGCGCTACCTACAATGAGCAGTTCTTC
>TRBJ1-2|TRBV7-2|NA|few
CASSLDPRGGYGYTF
TGTGCCAGCAGCTTAGATCCCAGGGGCGGCTATGGCTACACCTTC
>TRBJ2-7|TRBV20-1|TRBD1|NA
CSAKGANRGSEEQYF
TGCAGTGCAAAAGGGGCTAACAGGGGGTCAGAAGAGCAGTACTTC
>TRBJ2-1|TRBV12-3/TRBV12-4|TRBD2|few
CASSSRLASYNEQFF
TGTGCCAGCAGTAGCCGACTAGCATCCTACAATGAGCAGTTCTTC
>TRBJ2-5|TRBV4-2|NA|NA
CASRQDSSYGTQYF
TGTGCCAGCAGACAGGACAGCTCCTACGGGACCCAGTACTTC
>TRBJ2-5|TRBV6-5|NA|few
CASSSTGETQYF
TGTGCCAGCAGTTCGACGGGGGAGACCCAGTACTTC
>TRBJ2-7|TRBV6-5|NA|many
CASSYGKEQYF
TGTGCCAGCAGTTACGGGAAAGAGCAGTACTTC
>TRBJ1-1|TRBV7-2|NA|few
CASSAVGNTEAFF
TGTGCCAGCAGCGCGGTGGGGAACACTGAAGCTTTCTTT
>TRBJ2-3|TRBV3-1|NA|NA
CASSQQTLDTQYF
TGTGCCAGCAGCCAACAGACCCTAGATACGCAGTATTTT
>TRBJ1-5|TRBV4-2|NA|NA
CASSQLDTDRDQPQHF
TGTGCCAGCAGCCAATTAGACACGGACAGAGATCAGCCCCAGCATTTT
>TRBJ2-1|TRBV20-1|TRBD1|NA
CSARTFGTGYNEQFF
TGCAGTGCTAGGACATTCGGGACAGGATACAATGAGCAGTTCTTC
>TRBJ1-1|TRBV7-3|NA|few
CASSLTGAGATEAFF
TGTGCCAGCAGCTTAACGGGGGCAGGTGCCACTGAAGCTTTCTTT
>TRBJ2-1|TRBV27|TRBD2|NA
CASSFHGLAGVLEQFF
TGTGCCAGCAGTTTCCACGGACTAGCGGGAGTTTTAGAGCAGTTCTTC
>TRBJ2-7|TRBV15|NA|NA
CATSRDLYEQYF
TGTGCCACCAGCAGAGATCTCTACGAGCAGTACTTC
>TRBJ1-4|TRBV4-1|NA|many
CASSQGPVSNEKLFF
TGCGCCAGCAGCCAGGGCCCCGTATCTAATGAAAAACTGTTTTTT
>TRBJ2-3|TRBV2|NA|few
CAGLQGRGPDTQYF
TGTGCCGGTCTACAGGGAAGAGGCCCAGATACGCAGTATTTT